This T cell receptor beta chain stems from a study of T cell responses to AZD1222 COVID-19 vaccine. For the study at large: Second-dose schedules of about 4 or about 12 weeks were combined. General study findings and limits: Spike-spanning, vaccine-associated CD4 TCRs were dominant at 160-218 and 743-854.

Trimming took off 2 bases at V and 4 bases at J, with 9 bases between the two ends. This CDR3 has 13 amino acids. CDR1 and CDR2 (germline): MNHNS, SASEGT. Profiled with immunoSEQ multiplex PCR; TCRdb holds only in-frame clones, not every one. The table includes 100,000 to 150,000 clones, about 88% detected once. As concerns this clone: Its specificity is unknown.

The receptor comes from an adult in good health. The V and J genes are TRBV6-1 and TRBJ2-7; D uncertain. Sequenced here: peripheral blood, sampled on day 0 of AZD1222 vaccination. The CDR3 loop is CASSETKQYEQYF. In DNA form, the CDR3 reads TGTGCCAGCAGTGAAACCAAACAATACGAGCAGTACTTC.